A single sample is the source of the 8 T cell receptor beta chains below, sequenced in a study of neurological immune-mediated disorders. MiXCR, applied by TCRdb to the 5' RACE reads, yields one record per CDR3 protein. The table includes under 70,000 distinct CDR3 sequences, approximately 3.3% detected once. The specimen was PBMCs. Receptors were obtained from a woman between 50 and 59 years old with multiple sclerosis.

This clonotype has just a few counts. The chain is built from TRBV20-1 and TRBJ1-6; a weak D match, TRBD1 (5 bases). Germline V lookup: CDR1 DFQATT, CDR2 SNEGSKA (reference sequence). This CDR3 contains 16 residues. V shed 6 bases and J shed 5 bases, with 20 bases lying between them. In DNA form, the CDR3 reads TGCAGTGCCCTAGGGACCCGAGTAAACGATAATTCACCCCTCCACTTT. Translating gives CSALGTRVNDNSPLHF.

In this sample, this clonotype turned up many times. The chain couples TRBV12-3 or TRBV12-4 to TRBJ2-1, with 7 bases lining up with TRBD2. Trimming took 5 bases from V and 5 from J; bases not matched to a gene: 9. This CDR3 contains 15 residues. The chain's CDR3 is CASSRLPGGNNEQFF. In DNA, the CDR3 is TGTGCCAGCAGTCGTCTCCCGGGAGGCAACAATGAGCAGTTCTTC.

In this sample, this clonotype turned up many times. The gene calls are TRBV6-1 and TRBJ1-3, with no clear D. V was clipped by 6 bases and J by 3 bases, with 15 bases between them. CDR3 length equals 15 residues. CDR1 is MNHNS and CDR2 is SASEGT in the germline V gene. The CDR3 reads CASRALRRDGNTIYF. The CDR3 DNA follows: TGTGCCAGCAGGGCGTTACGGCGAGATGGAAACACCATATATTTT.

In its sample, this clonotype was seen many times. J is TRBJ2-5 and V is TRBV29-1; a weak D match, TRBD1 (6 bases). The CDR3 runs to 14 residues. V dropped 2 bases and J dropped 5 bases, with 15 bases sitting between them. In germline, CDR1 is SQVTM, CDR2 ANQGSEA. The CDR3 sequence: CSVEFGRGIETQYF. The CDR3 bases are TGCAGCGTTGAATTTGGCAGGGGAATCGAGACCCAGTACTTC.

This clonotype was recorded many times. V gene TRBV28 combines with J gene TRBJ1-1; D gene ambiguous. Germline assignment: CDR1 MDHEN and CDR2 SYDVKM. Trimming left V 1 base short and J 11 bases short, with 11 bases between. The CDR3 has 12 residues. CDR3 residues: CASSLLSDRAFF. The CDR3 DNA reads TGTGCCAGCAGTTTATTGAGTGATAGGGCTTTCTTT.

The chain employs TRBV7-8 and TRBJ2-3, with D hard to call. The CDR3 is made up of 13 amino acids. In germline, CDR1 is SGHVS, CDR2 FQNEAQ. V was cut by 7 bases and J by 2 bases, with 10 bases left in between. CDR3 sequence (DNA): TGTGCCAGCAACTTGAGACACACAGATACGCAGTATTTT. Translation: CASNLRHTDTQYF.

This clonotype has a count of ten or more. The chain carries TRBV5-1 and TRBJ2-3; TRBD1 agrees at 9 bases. Per germline, CDR1 SGHRS and CDR2 YFSETQ. CDR3 length: 14 amino acids. V shed 4 bases, J shed 2 bases, and the junction held 2 bases outside the gene matches. The CDR3 loop is CASSGTGNTDTQYF. The CDR3 region has the DNA TGCGCCAGCAGCGGGACAGGGAACACAGATACGCAGTATTTT.

The sample holds many counts of this clonotype. V and J are TRBV7-2 and TRBJ2-1; 14 bases match TRBD2. V shed 3 bases, J shed 7 bases, and the junction held 8 bases outside the gene matches. The V gene's germline CDR1 is SGHTA and CDR2 FQGNSA. The CDR3 totals 17 residues. The DNA of the CDR3 is TGTGCCAGCAGCTTCCGACTAGCGGGGGGGTTTGGGAATGAGCAGTTCTTC. Its translation is CASSFRLAGGFGNEQFF.